The 16 T cell receptor beta chains below all came from one sample that was sequenced in a study of spatial heterogeneity in lung cancer. TCRdb reanalysed the 5' RACE reads using MiXCR and keeps one entry per CDR3 protein. Found here are about 22,000 distinct CDR3 sequences, 4.5% to 7% of them singletons; the top ten hold less than 45%. The time point denotes: sample taken at primary tumor resection. The sequences come from PBMCs, collected at surgery. The source of these receptors is a male donor with early-stage non-small cell lung cancer.

The gene calls are TRBV3-1 and TRBJ2-5; no definite D call. Germline V gene data show CDR1 as LGHDT and CDR2 as YNNKEL (reference sequence). The CDR3 covers 12 residues. V lost 3 bases and J 5 bases, leaving 7 bases between the germline ends. The CDR3 coding sequence is TGTGCCAGCAGCCAGAATATGGAGACCCAGTACTTC. It encodes CASSQNMETQYF.

This clonotype has at least ten counts. The chain employs TRBV28 and TRBJ2-1; D remains ambiguous. The germline gives CDR1 MDHEN, CDR2 SYDVKM. There are 12 residues in the CDR3. Between the trimmed V and J ends, which lost 6 bases and 7 bases, there was a span of 10 bases. CDR3 loop: CASRSGENEQFF. DNA for the CDR3: TGTGCCAGCAGGTCAGGAGAAAATGAGCAGTTCTTC.

V usage is TRBV29-1 and J usage is TRBJ2-2, with 7 bases that match TRBD1. The CDR3 covers 14 residues. Losses at the gene ends were 8 bases for V and 6 bases for J; bases not matched to a gene: 12. CDR1 is SQVTM, CDR2 ANQGSEA, per germline. Written as DNA, the CDR3 is TGCAGCATATCGGGGACCCAGGGGGCCGGGGAGCTGTTTTTT. It encodes CSISGTQGAGELFF.

This clonotype was detected ten times or more. CDR3 bases: TGTGCCATCAGTGAGTCAACCTCCTACGAGCAGTACTTC. Translated, it gives CAISESTSYEQYF. V gene TRBV10-3 combines with J gene TRBJ2-7; D remains ambiguous. This CDR3 contains 13 residues. Germline lookup yields CDR1 ENHRY and CDR2 SYGVKD. V was clipped by 0 bases and J by 0 bases, with 3 bases between them.

Ten or more counts support this clonotype. The genes are TRBV7-9 and TRBJ2-7, with 9 bases fitting TRBD1. Germline V gene sequence: CDR1 SEHNR, CDR2 FQNEAQ (reference sequence). V lost 1 base and J lost 4; bases outside the gene matches: 14. The CDR3 has 18 amino acids. The CDR3 protein is CASSLVLQGARIRYEQYF. The CDR3 DNA reads TGTGCCAGCAGCTTAGTTCTACAGGGGGCGAGAATCCGGTACGAGCAGTACTTC.

This clonotype has at least ten counts. The V and J genes are TRBV27 and TRBJ2-1; possible D gene TRBD2, 5 bases. Germline loops: CDR1 MNHEY, CDR2 SMNVEV (reference sequence). Trimming pared 2 bases from V and 6 bases from J, leaving 11 bases between. The CDR3 runs 14 residues. The CDR3 bases are TGTGCCAGCAGTTTACTCGGGAAGGCCAATGAGCAGTTCTTC. Its protein product is CASSLLGKANEQFF.

This clonotype was counted ten times or more. The CDR3 protein is CASSFLGYEQYF. In DNA, the CDR3 is TGTGCCAGCAGTTTCTTGGGGTACGAGCAGTACTTC. The V and J genes are TRBV6-5 and TRBJ2-7; no reliable D call. Germline loops: CDR1 MNHEY, CDR2 SVGAGI. CDR3 length: 12 residues. With 4 bases removed from V and 4 bases from J, the gap between germline ends came to 8 bases.

Many counts were recorded for this clonotype. The chain employs TRBV5-1 and TRBJ2-2, with 8 bases fitting TRBD1. The CDR3 sequence is 16 residues long. Germline lookup yields CDR1 SGHRS and CDR2 YFSETQ. With V trimmed by 4 bases and J by 0 bases, 5 bases remained unmatched. The CDR3 DNA follows: TGCGCCAGCAGCGCCTGGACAGGGACGAACACCGGGGAGCTGTTTTTT. It codes for CASSAWTGTNTGELFF.

Ten or more counts support this clonotype. This chain uses TRBV3-1 with TRBJ2-1; a weak D match, TRBD2 (6 bases). V lost 4 bases and J 6 bases, leaving 10 bases between the germline ends. The CDR3 spans 13 residues. Germline-derived CDR1 and CDR2 are LGHDT and YNNKEL (reference sequence). The CDR3 loop reads CASSPLGGNEQFF. The CDR3 coding sequence is TGTGCCAGCAGCCCTTTGGGGGGCAATGAGCAGTTCTTC.

This clonotype was seen repeatedly, ten times or more. V and J are TRBV28 and TRBJ2-7; D is possibly TRBD2 (5 bases). The CDR3 sequence is 16 residues long. Trimming left V 6 bases short and J 2 bases short, with 20 bases between. Germline CDR1 and CDR2: MDHEN and SYDVKM. The CDR3: CASSYKGLGIPYEQYF. In DNA, the CDR3 is TGTGCCAGCAGCTACAAAGGACTTGGGATCCCCTACGAGCAGTACTTC.

In its sample, this clonotype was seen many times. This rearrangement joins TRBV2 to TRBJ2-5, with 7 bases aligning to TRBD2. V lost 3 bases, J lost 1 base, and 5 bases stayed unmatched. This CDR3 contains 15 residues. From germline, CDR1 is SNHLY and CDR2 FYNNEI. The CDR3 DNA sequence: TGTGCCAGCAGTGATGTGGGAGGGATCCAAGAGACCCAGTACTTC. Translated, it gives CASSDVGGIQETQYF.

This clonotype turned up a few times. The chain uses TRBV6-1 and TRBJ2-1; D ambiguous. The V end was cut by 5 bases, the J end by 3 bases, with 11 bases between. The CDR3 consists of 14 residues. Looked up from germline, CDR1 is MNHNS and CDR2 is SASEGT. Written as DNA, the CDR3 is TGTGCCAGCAGTAGGGCAGGAGACTACAATGAGCAGTTCTTC. Translating it yields CASSRAGDYNEQFF.

In this sample, this clonotype turned up many times. The chain couples TRBV12-3 or TRBV12-4 to TRBJ2-7; D call uncertain. V was shortened by 0 bases and J by 2 bases, with 8 bases between the two germline ends. The CDR3 extends over 14 amino acids. The CDR3 nucleotides read TGTGCCAGCAGTTTAGCCAACAGTCCCTACGAGCAGTACTTC. Protein product: CASSLANSPYEQYF.

A few counts support this clonotype. V usage is TRBV12-3 or TRBV12-4 and J usage is TRBJ2-1; D is perhaps TRBD1 (6 bases). The CDR3 covers 12 residues. V dropped 5 bases and J dropped 6 bases, with 8 bases sitting between them. CDR3 DNA sequence: TGTGCCAGCAGTCAACAGGGCAATGAGCAGTTCTTC. Translating it yields CASSQQGNEQFF.

This clonotype was seen repeatedly, ten times or more. J is TRBJ1-1 and V is TRBV7-8; 7 nucleotides agree with TRBD1. J was trimmed by 1 base and V by 2 bases; bases with no gene match: 7. CDR1 SGHVS and CDR2 FQNEAQ come from the germline V gene. The CDR3 is 16 amino acids. In DNA form, the CDR3 reads TGTGCCAGCAGCTTATTTCCCCGACAGGGGAACACTGAAGCTTTCTTT. It is translated as CASSLFPRQGNTEAFF.

This clonotype was detected ten times or more. The chain couples TRBV4-2 to TRBJ2-3; 8 nucleotides align to TRBD2. Germline V gives CDR1 LGHNA, CDR2 YNFKEQ. CDR3 length: 14 amino acids. The V gene end was trimmed by 4 bases and the J gene end by 1 base; junction bases not matched to a gene: 1. The CDR3 sequence is CASSPGGGTDTQYF. CDR3 in DNA: TGTGCCAGCAGCCCGGGGGGGGGCACAGATACGCAGTATTTT.